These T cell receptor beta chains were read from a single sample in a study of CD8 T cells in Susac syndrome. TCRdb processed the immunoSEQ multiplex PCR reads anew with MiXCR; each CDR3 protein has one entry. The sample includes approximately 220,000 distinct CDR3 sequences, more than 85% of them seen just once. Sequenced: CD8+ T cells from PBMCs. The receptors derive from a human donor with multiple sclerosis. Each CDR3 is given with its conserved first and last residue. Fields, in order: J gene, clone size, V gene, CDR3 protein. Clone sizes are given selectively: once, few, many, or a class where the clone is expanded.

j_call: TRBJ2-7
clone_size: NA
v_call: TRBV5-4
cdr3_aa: CASSRDGGSEQYF

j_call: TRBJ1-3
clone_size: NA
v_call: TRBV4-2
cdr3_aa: CASSHDGDRVYF

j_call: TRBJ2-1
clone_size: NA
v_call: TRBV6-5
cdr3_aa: CASSYGGGYNEQFF

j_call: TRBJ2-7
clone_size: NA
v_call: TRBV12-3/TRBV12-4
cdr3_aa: CASTWGGLSEQYF

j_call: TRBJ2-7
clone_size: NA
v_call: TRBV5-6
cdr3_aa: CASSRGASSYEQYF

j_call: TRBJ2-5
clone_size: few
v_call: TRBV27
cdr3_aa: CASSLSGETQYF

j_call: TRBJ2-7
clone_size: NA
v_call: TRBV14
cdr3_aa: CASSQGTSGGPKPYEQYF

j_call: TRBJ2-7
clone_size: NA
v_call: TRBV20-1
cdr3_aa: CSARDGGSSSYEQYF

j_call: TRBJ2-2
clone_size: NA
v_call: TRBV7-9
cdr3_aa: CASSLGAILGDPDTGELFF

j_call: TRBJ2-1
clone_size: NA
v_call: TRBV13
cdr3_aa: CASSFSGTTYYNEQFF

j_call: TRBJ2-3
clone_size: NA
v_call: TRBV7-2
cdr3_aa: CASTQEGLAVDTQYF

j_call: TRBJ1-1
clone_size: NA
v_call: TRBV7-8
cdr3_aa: CASSLADTNTEAFF

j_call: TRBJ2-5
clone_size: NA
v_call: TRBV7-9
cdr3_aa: CASSSRAGETQYF

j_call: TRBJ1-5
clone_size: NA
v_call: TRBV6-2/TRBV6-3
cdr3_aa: CASTQSGTGPYQPQHF

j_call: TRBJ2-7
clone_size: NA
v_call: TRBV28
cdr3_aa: CASSLMGQGYLRGQYF

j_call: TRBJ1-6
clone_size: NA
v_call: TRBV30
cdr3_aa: CAWRVVDREGSPLHF

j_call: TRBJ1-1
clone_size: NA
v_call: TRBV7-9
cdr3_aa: CASSQDGWEGKNTEAFF

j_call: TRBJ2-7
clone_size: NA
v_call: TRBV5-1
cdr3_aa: CASSQSREYEQYF

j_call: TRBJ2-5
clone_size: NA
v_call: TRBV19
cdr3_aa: CASSIGGDREAQYF

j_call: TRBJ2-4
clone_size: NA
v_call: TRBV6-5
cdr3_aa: CASSYSDPGKENIQYF

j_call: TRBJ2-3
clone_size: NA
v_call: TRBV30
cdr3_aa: CAWSTPGGGSTDTQYF

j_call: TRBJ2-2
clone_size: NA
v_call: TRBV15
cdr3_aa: CATSGGGGTGELFF